These 2 T cell receptor beta chains were all obtained from the same sample, sequenced in a study of regulatory T cells in long-lasting Graves disease. Time point in this sample: persistent/refractory GD, antithyroid drugs over 5 years with positive TRAb. PBMC-derived RNA was used for the TCR library. Building of the TCR beta libraries involved iRepertoire HTBI primers and Arm-PCR of CDR3 regions. TCRdb used MiXCR to reprocess the multiplex PCR reads, holding one entry per CDR3 protein. Found here are around 510,000 distinct CDR3 sequences, less than 25% of them singletons; the top ten hold over 7.5%. This material consisted of peripheral blood mononuclear cells (PBMCs), taken when the disease was refractory, from a patient treated with antithyroid drugs. These receptors originate from a female donor with Graves disease.

The chain recombines TRBV27 with TRBJ2-2, with 11 bases that match TRBD2. V gave up 6 bases and J gave up 7 bases; unmatched junction bases: 10. Germline V CDR1 and CDR2: MNHEY, SMNVEV (reference sequence). The CDR3 runs 16 residues. The CDR3 loop reads CASSPTSGSYSGELFF. CDR3 nucleotides: TGTGCCAGCAGCCCCACTAGCGGGAGCTATAGCGGGGAGCTGTTTTTT.

This clonotype was counted only a few times. The junction shows a germline mismatch at one end, possibly a read error. V gene TRBV5-1 combines with J gene TRBJ2-3; 10 positions agree with TRBD2. This CDR3 has 16 amino acids. In germline, CDR1 is SGHRS, CDR2 YFSETQ. CDR3 protein: CASSLWASGSRDTQYF. CDR3 in DNA: TGCGCCAGCAGCTTGTGGGCTAGCGGGAGCAGAGATACGCAGTATTTT.